Listed here is a single T cell receptor beta chain. This specimen comes from a study of radiotherapy plus CTLA-4 blockade in lung cancer. Germline CDR1 LNHNV, CDR2 YYDKDF (reference sequence). The junction had 11 bases not matched to a gene; V was cut back by 2 bases and J by 4 bases. The CDR3 runs 17 residues. TCRdb's copy holds only in-frame clones and misses some; the assay was immunoSEQ multiplex PCR. This sample has fewer than 50,000 clones, with roughly 65% found just once. The origin of this receptor is a human donor with non-small cell lung cancer who had a partial response to radiotherapy plus ipilimumab. The chain combines TRBV15 with TRBJ2-3; the match to TRBD2 covers 8 bases. The material sequenced was peripheral blood, taken from a patient treated with radiotherapy plus ipilimumab. Written as DNA, the CDR3 is TGTGCCACCAGCAGAAGTCTAATCGGGGGGGCCGCAGATACGCAGTATTTT. This gives the protein CATSRSLIGGAADTQYF.